The 23 T cell receptor beta chains in this list originate from one sample, sequenced in a study of T cell responses to AZD1222 COVID-19 vaccine. Sequencing used immunoSEQ multiplex PCR; TCRdb keeps in-frame clones, though not all of them. The sample shows roughly 130,000 clones, 88% of them seen only once. The sequenced sample was peripheral blood, obtained on day 0 of MenACWY control vaccination. Receptor source: an adult in good health.

The chain carries TRBV29-1 and TRBJ1-3, with D unclear. CDR1 and CDR2 (germline): SQVTM, ANQGSEA. The CDR3 length is 15 residues. Trimming took 0 bases from V and 2 from J, leaving 11 bases between them. The DNA of the CDR3 is TGCAGCGTTGAAGATTGGGGTCGAGCTGGAAACACCATATATTTT. It specifies CSVEDWGRAGNTIYF.

This chain connects TRBV6-5 to TRBJ2-5; D is uncertain. Trimming removed 8 bases from V and 5 bases from J, with 18 bases in between. This CDR3 region has 14 residues. Looked up from germline, CDR1 is MNHEY and CDR2 is SVGAGI. CDR3 bases: TGTGCCAGCCACAAAAAGCCCATGGGGGAGACCCAGTACTTC. It yields the protein CASHKKPMGETQYF.

With respect to this clone: Other nucleotide sequences from this sample produce the same CDR3. This chain connects TRBV11-2 to TRBJ1-2; TRBD1 might be the D (5 bases). The V gene lost 1 base and the J gene lost 8 bases, with 11 bases spanning the gap. From germline, CDR1 is SGHAT and CDR2 FQNNGV. The CDR3 has 13 amino acids. CDR3 sequence (DNA): TGTGCCAGCAGCTTAGCCAGGGTGGGAGGCTACACCTTC. It translates to CASSLARVGGYTF.

The J gene is TRBJ1-4, the V gene TRBV27; D gene ambiguous. Germline V gene sequence: CDR1 MNHEY, CDR2 SMNVEV (reference sequence). The CDR3 covers 9 residues. Trimming took off 8 bases at V and 8 bases at J, with 3 bases between the two ends. The CDR3 region is CASPEKLFF. DNA for the CDR3: TGTGCCAGCCCAGAAAAACTGTTTTTT. Full variable domain (outside the CDR3, taken from reference TRBV27 and TRBJ1-4): EAQVTQNPRYLITVTGKKLTVTCSQNMNHEYMSWYRQDPGLGLRQIYYSMNVEVTDKGDVPEGYKVSRKEKRNFPLILESPSPNQTSLYFCASPEKLFFGSGTQLSVL.

The rearrangement joins TRBV29-1 to TRBJ1-1, with 7 bases fitting TRBD1. Germline V gives CDR1 SQVTM, CDR2 ANQGSEA. The V and J ends lost 6 bases and 5 bases, in that order; junction bases with no gene match: 6. CDR3 size: 12 residues. The CDR3 loop reads CSVVDRATEAFF. The CDR3 nucleotides read TGCAGCGTAGTTGACAGGGCGACTGAAGCTTTCTTT.

The chain links TRBV2 to TRBJ1-1, with 12 bases that match TRBD1. The ends lost 6 bases at V and 6 bases at J; junction bases unmatched: 2. Germline V CDR1 and CDR2: SNHLY, FYNNEI. CDR3 length equals 13 residues. The CDR3 nucleotides are TGTGCCAGCAGCAGGGACAGGGGGCCTGAAGCTTTCTTT. Translated, it gives CASSRDRGPEAFF.

The V and J genes are TRBV27 and TRBJ2-7; D perhaps matches TRBD1 (5 bases). Trimming pared 2 bases from V and 1 base from J, leaving 9 bases between. Germline CDR1 reads MNHEY; CDR2 reads SMNVEV (reference sequence). CDR3 length: 14 residues. The CDR3 reads CASSLSSGSYEQYF. The CDR3 nucleotides read TGTGCCAGCAGTTTAAGTTCAGGGTCCTACGAGCAGTACTTC.

The table lists this clone with a few counts. The chain joins TRBV28 to TRBJ2-7; unclear D gene. This CDR3 is 11 amino acids long. V was clipped by 6 bases and J by 2 bases, with 5 bases between them. Germline CDR1 reads MDHEN; CDR2 reads SYDVKM. The CDR3 loop reads CASRLPYEQYF. The DNA for the CDR3 is TGTGCCAGCAGATTACCCTACGAGCAGTACTTC. Based on the CDR3 plus reference TRBV28 and TRBJ2-7, the full variable domain is DVKVTQSSRYLVKRTGEKVFLECVQDMDHENMFWYRQDPGLGLRLIYFSYDVKMKEKGDIPEGYSVSREKKERFSLILESASTNQTSMYLCASRLPYEQYFGPGTRLTVT.

This clone was seen a single time. The DNA of the CDR3 is TGTGCCAGCAGTCCCCAGGTCGGGGGCCCCTATGGCTACACCTTC. Translated, it gives CASSPQVGGPYGYTF. The chain recombines TRBV27 with TRBJ1-2; weak D call: TRBD1 (6 bases). Germline CDR1 is MNHEY and CDR2 is SMNVEV (reference sequence). V was shortened by 5 bases and J by 4 bases, with 17 bases between the two germline ends. This CDR3 is built from 15 residues.

This rearrangement joins TRBV11-2 to TRBJ2-6; D uncertain. CDR1 is SGHAT, CDR2 FQNNGV, per germline. The CDR3 is made up of 18 amino acids. Trimming took off 7 bases at V and 0 bases at J, with 19 bases between the two ends. The CDR3 loop is CASTNVIPDFSGANVLTF. CDR3 DNA: TGTGCCAGCACCAACGTAATTCCGGATTTCTCTGGGGCCAACGTCCTGACTTTC.

The chain combines TRBV28 with TRBJ2-7; tentative D call: TRBD1 (6 bases). This CDR3 is 15 amino acids long. The germline V gene has CDR1 MDHEN and CDR2 SYDVKM. V lost 3 bases and J lost 2, with 14 bases in between. DNA for the CDR3: TGTGCCAGCAGTTTCGGCCCCAGGGGCACCTACGAGCAGTACTTC. Protein product: CASSFGPRGTYEQYF.

In this sample, this clone turned up a few times. This rearrangement joins TRBV19 to TRBJ1-4; D is perhaps TRBD1 (6 bases). The germline CDR1 and CDR2 sequences are LNHDA and SQIVND (reference sequence). This CDR3 is built from 14 residues. V was trimmed by 4 bases and J by 10 bases, leaving 16 bases between them. This chain's CDR3 is CASSTDRGGRKLFF. The CDR3 coding sequence is TGTGCCAGTAGTACAGACCGCGGGGGCAGAAAACTGTTTTTT.

V usage is TRBV7-9 and J usage is TRBJ2-5; D is uncertain. There are 14 residues in the CDR3. Trimming removed 1 base at V and 0 bases at J, with 6 bases between. Germline V gene sequence: CDR1 SEHNR, CDR2 FQNEAQ (reference sequence). The CDR3 sequence is CASSLGRHQETQYF. The DNA of the CDR3 is TGTGCCAGCAGCTTAGGGCGCCACCAAGAGACCCAGTACTTC.

V gene TRBV6-5 combines with J gene TRBJ2-7; TRBD2 matches at 9 bases. J lost 4 bases, V lost 7 bases, and 8 bases had no gene match. Looked up from germline, CDR1 is MNHEY and CDR2 is SVGAGI. The CDR3 extends over 14 amino acids. The CDR3 sequence is CASNRGRGRYEQYF. The CDR3, as DNA: TGTGCCAGCAACCGCGGGAGGGGGCGGTACGAGCAGTACTTC.

V and J are TRBV19 and TRBJ2-5; 9 bases are a match to TRBD2. This CDR3 is 17 amino acids long. Germline lookup yields CDR1 LNHDA and CDR2 SQIVND (reference sequence). With 9 bases clipped from V and 4 bases from J, the junction kept 18 bases outside the gene matches. The chain's CDR3 is CARSLTSGRQAGETQYF. Here the CDR3 DNA reads TGTGCCAGATCACTAACTAGCGGGCGCCAAGCGGGAGAGACCCAGTACTTC.

The rearrangement links TRBV4-1 to TRBJ2-1; TRBD2 aligns across 8 bases. With V trimmed by 0 bases and J by 2 bases, 3 bases remained unmatched. CDR1 and CDR2 from the germline V gene are MGHRA and YSYEKL. CDR3 size: 16 residues. In DNA form, the CDR3 reads TGCGCCAGCAGCCAAGAACGAGCGGGAGCCTACAATGAGCAGTTCTTC. Amino acids: CASSQERAGAYNEQFF.

This sequence joins TRBV19 and TRBJ1-6, with D possibly matching TRBD1 (6 bases). This CDR3 spans 13 amino acids. V dropped 4 bases and J dropped 8 bases, with 9 bases sitting between them. Germline-derived CDR1 and CDR2 are LNHDA and SQIVND (reference sequence). The CDR3 is CASSKGGDSPLHF. CDR3 nucleotide sequence: TGTGCCAGTAGTAAAGGGGGTGATTCACCCCTCCACTTT.

V gene TRBV2 combines with J gene TRBJ2-5; D not resolved. Germline CDR1 SNHLY, CDR2 FYNNEI. The CDR3 has 14 residues. V lost 1 base and J lost 4, with 10 bases in between. DNA for the CDR3: TGTGCCAGCAGTGAAGGAGGCGTCCCAGAGACCCAGTACTTC. It translates to CASSEGGVPETQYF.

The chain carries TRBV5-1 and TRBJ2-7, with a weak D call TRBD2 (7 bases). CDR3 size: 15 residues. The V end lost 0 bases, the J end lost 3 bases, and 13 bases lay between the germline ends. Germline values: CDR1 SGHRS, CDR2 YFSETQ. The DNA for the CDR3 is TGCGCCAGCAGCTTGGAGTCGGGGGGCTTCTACGAGCAGTACTTC. Its protein product is CASSLESGGFYEQYF.

V and J are TRBV11-2 and TRBJ2-5; the D is unclear. Trimming took 2 bases from V and 5 from J, leaving 15 bases between them. The CDR3 consists of 15 residues. Germline CDR1 SGHAT, CDR2 FQNNGV. The DNA of the CDR3 is TGTGCCAGCAGCTTATTTTTTCTACCGGTCGAGACCCAGTACTTC. It is translated as CASSLFFLPVETQYF.

J is TRBJ1-2 and V is TRBV27, with D possibly matching TRBD1 (6 bases). This CDR3 spans 12 amino acids. V was shortened by 9 bases and J by 8 bases, with 16 bases between the two germline ends. Germline V gene data show CDR1 as MNHEY and CDR2 as SMNVEV (reference sequence). The CDR3 DNA follows: TGTGCCAGTTCCTCGGGGGCGAGAGGCTACACCTTC. Encoded protein: CASSSGARGYTF.

The V call is TRBV15, the J call TRBJ1-1, with no clear D. This CDR3 has 15 residues. Germline CDR1 LNHNV, CDR2 YYDKDF (reference sequence). The V end was cut by 5 bases, the J end by 0 bases, with 13 bases between. The CDR3 is CATSPALGMNTEAFF. In nucleotides, the CDR3 is TGTGCCACCAGCCCCGCGTTGGGCATGAACACTGAAGCTTTCTTT.

This rearrangement joins TRBV19 to TRBJ2-3; perhaps TRBD1 as D (6 bases). The CDR3 is 15 residues long. The germline CDR1 and CDR2 sequences are LNHDA and SQIVND (reference sequence). V was pared by 6 bases and J by 6 bases, with 19 bases between. The CDR3 DNA sequence: TGTGCCAGTAGCCGATCGCAGGGGTCTGTGGATACGCAGTATTTT. Protein: CASSRSQGSVDTQYF.